These 32 T cell receptor beta chains were sequenced from one sample in a study of T-cell memory formation after mild COVID-19. Each CDR3 protein gets one entry after TCRdb re-called the 5' RACE reads with MiXCR. Found here are 150,000 to 200,000 distinct CDR3 sequences, about a third of them singletons; the top ten hold around 13%. Source material: PBMCs or a T cell subset sorted from them (not recorded which). The receptors originated from an adult woman who had mild COVID-19 (a few samples of this study predate the infection). Cell type and time point are not known.

In its sample, this clonotype was seen a few times. J is TRBJ2-1 and V is TRBV9, with D possibly being TRBD2 (5 bases). CDR3 length equals 14 residues. From germline, CDR1 is SGDLS and CDR2 YYNGEE. With 0 bases removed from V and 7 bases from J, the gap between germline ends came to 11 bases. The CDR3 nucleotides are TGTGCCAGCAGCGTAGGAGGGCAGGTGAATGAGCAGTTCTTC. Its translation is CASSVGGQVNEQFF. The variable domain in full, with the rest retrieved from reference TRBV9 and TRBJ2-1, is DSGVTQTPKHLITATGQRVTLRCSPRSGDLSVYWYQQSLDQGLQFLIQYYNGEERAKGNILERFSAQQFPDLHSELNLSSLELGDSALYFCASSVGGQVNEQFFGPGTRLTVL.

This clonotype was detected only a few times. V is TRBV18 and J is TRBJ2-7; D is perhaps TRBD2 (7 bases). Between the trimmed V and J ends, which lost 5 bases and 0 bases, there was a span of 17 bases. Germline V gene data show CDR1 as KGHSH and CDR2 as LQKENI. The CDR3 has 16 residues. In nucleotides, the CDR3 is TGTGCCAGCTCATCCGCGGGGGCTCCTAGCTCCTACGAGCAGTACTTC. Protein sequence: CASSSAGAPSSYEQYF.

The rearrangement links TRBV5-8 to TRBJ1-1; D unclear. Germline CDR1 is SGHTS and CDR2 is YDEGEE. The V end was cut by 2 bases, the J end by 3 bases, with 11 bases between. CDR3 length: 14 amino acids. The CDR3 protein is CASSFPRLDTEAFF. CDR3 nucleotides: TGTGCCAGCAGCTTTCCCCGTTTGGACACTGAAGCTTTCTTT. Together with reference TRBV5-8 and TRBJ1-1, the CDR3 gives the full variable domain: EAGVTQSPTHLIKTRGQQATLRCSPISGHTSVYWYQQALGLGLQFLLWYDEGEERNRGNFPPRFSGRQFPNYSSELNVNALELEDSALYLCASSFPRLDTEAFFGQGTRLTVV.

This sequence joins TRBV25-1 and TRBJ2-3; D may be TRBD2 (7 bases). V lost 1 base and J lost 4, with 9 bases in between. The CDR3 runs to 14 residues. Looked up from germline, CDR1 is MGHDK and CDR2 is SYGVNS. The CDR3 DNA is TGTGCCAGCAGTGAATGGGGGGGCTCAGATACGCAGTATTTT. It specifies CASSEWGGSDTQYF.

The chain joins TRBV4-2 to TRBJ2-5; no firm D call. Germline-derived CDR1 and CDR2 are LGHNA and YNFKEQ. This CDR3 contains 13 residues. V dropped 4 bases and J dropped 5 bases, with 11 bases sitting between them. The CDR3 coding sequence is TGTGCCAGCAGCCCCGCCCATCCCGAGACCCAGTACTTC. Translated: CASSPAHPETQYF.

The J gene is TRBJ2-7, the V gene TRBV29-1, with D possibly TRBD1 on 6 matching bases. Trimming pared 3 bases from V and 5 bases from J, leaving 11 bases between. The germline CDR1 and CDR2 sequences are SQVTM and ANQGSEA. This CDR3 has 12 residues. Here the CDR3 reads CSVELGAHEQYF. CDR3 in DNA: TGCAGCGTTGAGCTGGGGGCCCACGAGCAGTACTTC.

The chain carries TRBV5-5 and TRBJ2-2; the D gene is possibly TRBD2 (5 bases). The CDR3 runs to 13 residues. Germline lookup yields CDR1 SGHKS and CDR2 YYEKEE (reference sequence). V gave up 4 bases and J gave up 4 bases, with 8 bases separating them. This CDR3 is CASSRLSTGELFF. The CDR3 region has the DNA TGTGCCAGCAGCCGACTAAGCACCGGGGAGCTGTTTTTT.

The table lists this clonotype with a count of one. The genes are TRBV11-2 and TRBJ2-3; D tentatively fits TRBD1 or TRBD2 (7 bases each). The V and J ends lost 5 bases and 4 bases respectively, with 19 bases between them. This CDR3 comprises 16 residues. The V gene's germline CDR1 is SGHAT and CDR2 FQNNGV. The CDR3 nucleotides are TGTGCCAGCAGCCGGAGACAGGGAGGGGGTTCAGATACGCAGTATTTT. Translation: CASSRRQGGGSDTQYF.

The chain links TRBV5-1 to TRBJ1-1, with 10 bases identical to TRBD1. J was trimmed by 4 bases and V by 4 bases; bases with no gene match: 10. This CDR3 region has 16 residues. Germline lookup yields CDR1 SGHRS and CDR2 YFSETQ. The CDR3 is CASSRMRQGARTEAFF. CDR3 sequence (DNA): TGCGCCAGCAGCCGGATGAGACAGGGGGCGCGCACTGAAGCTTTCTTT.

J is TRBJ2-3 and V is TRBV20-1, with a tentative D call TRBD2 (5 bases). This CDR3 is built from 13 residues. The germline gives CDR1 DFQATT, CDR2 SNEGSKA (reference sequence). Trimming cost V 7 bases and J 5 bases, with 16 bases left between them. This CDR3 is CSGIQRLGDTQYF. As DNA, the CDR3 is TGCAGTGGCATCCAGCGGCTAGGAGATACGCAGTATTTT.

This clonotype appeared a few times. The V and J genes are TRBV6-5 and TRBJ2-5; 7 nucleotides agree with TRBD1. CDR3 length: 16 residues. Germline V gene data show CDR1 as MNHEY and CDR2 as SVGAGI. V dropped 1 base and J dropped 5; count of bases not matched to a gene: 10. The CDR3 spells CASSYYDRVIGETQYF. The DNA for the CDR3 is TGTGCCAGCAGTTACTACGACAGGGTGATAGGGGAGACCCAGTACTTC.

This clonotype came up a few times. The CDR3 region has the DNA TGTGCCACCAGTGATGCAACTGACTATGGCTACACCTTC. This encodes CATSDATDYGYTF. This chain connects TRBV24-1 to TRBJ1-2; D is uncertain. The V end was cut by 3 bases, the J end by 3 bases, with 7 bases between. Germline assignment: CDR1 KGHDR and CDR2 SFDVKD. CDR3 length equals 13 residues.

This chain connects TRBV6-5 to TRBJ2-1, with a possible D match to TRBD2 (6 bases). The CDR3 consists of 16 residues. In germline, CDR1 is MNHEY, CDR2 SVGAGI. V gave up 0 bases and J gave up 7 bases, with 16 bases separating them. Written as DNA, the CDR3 is TGTGCCAGCAGTTACTCGGATGCGGGATCAGTAAATGAGCAGTTCTTC. Protein sequence: CASSYSDAGSVNEQFF.

CDR3 amino acids: CSDKGQGYEQYF. CDR3 coding DNA: TGCAGCGACAAGGGACAGGGCTACGAGCAGTACTTC. This chain uses TRBV29-1 with TRBJ2-7; TRBD1 matches 9 bases. V was pared by 7 bases and J by 3 bases, with 4 bases of the junction left unmatched. From germline, CDR1 is SQVTM and CDR2 ANQGSEA. This CDR3 region has 12 residues.

There are a few counts of this clonotype. This sequence joins TRBV6-1 and TRBJ1-4; tentative D call: TRBD1 (6 bases). V shed 2 bases and J shed 7 bases, with 11 bases lying between them. The CDR3 contains 14 residues. CDR1 and CDR2 (germline): MNHNS, SASEGT. The CDR3 coding sequence is TGTGCCAGCAGTGAACCACAGGGCGGTGAAAAACTGTTTTTT. It translates to CASSEPQGGEKLFF.

The CDR3 sequence: CASSRTGEAFGYTF. In DNA, the CDR3 is TGTGCCAGCAGCCGGACAGGGGAGGCCTTTGGCTACACCTTC. The chain uses TRBV7-8 and TRBJ1-2, with TRBD1 matching over 9 bases. The ends lost 5 bases at V and 7 bases at J; junction bases unmatched: 8. This CDR3 has 14 amino acids. Germline V gives CDR1 SGHVS, CDR2 FQNEAQ.

This sequence joins TRBV5-1 and TRBJ1-1; 10 bases map to TRBD1. CDR3 size: 14 residues. V was clipped by 7 bases and J by 9 bases; unmatched bases: 12. CDR1 and CDR2 (germline): SGHRS, YFSETQ. DNA for the CDR3: TGCGCCAGCGGGACAGGGGAGGAGATTGCTCAAGCTTTCTTT. Its protein is CASGTGEEIAQAFF.

In its sample, this clonotype was seen a few times. The rearrangement links TRBV27 to TRBJ1-1; D not certain. The germline CDR1 and CDR2 sequences are MNHEY and SMNVEV (reference sequence). The CDR3 runs 13 residues. V was cut by 6 bases and J by 1 base, with 9 bases left in between. The chain's CDR3 is CASSRLGNTEAFF. The CDR3 coding sequence is TGTGCCAGCAGCCGCCTCGGGAACACTGAAGCTTTCTTT.

This chain connects TRBV24-1 to TRBJ2-1, with D unclear. Trimming left V 3 bases short and J 6 bases short, with 8 bases between. Per the germline V gene, CDR1 is KGHDR and CDR2 is SFDVKD. The CDR3 totals 13 residues. CDR3 in amino acids: CATSDAVTNEQFF. In DNA form, the CDR3 reads TGTGCCACCAGTGATGCCGTTACCAATGAGCAGTTCTTC.

The chain recombines TRBV20-1 with TRBJ2-3, with 11 bases that match TRBD2. CDR1 and CDR2 (germline): DFQATT, SNEGSKA (reference sequence). V was clipped by 3 bases and J by 4 bases; unmatched bases: 6. This CDR3 has 15 residues. The DNA for the CDR3 is TGCAGTGCTAGTGTAACTAGCGGGAGTTCAGATACGCAGTATTTT. Translating it yields CSASVTSGSSDTQYF.

This clonotype occurred a few times. This chain joins TRBV5-4 and TRBJ2-7; 7 positions match TRBD1. V lost 4 bases and J lost 0; bases outside the gene matches: 7. The CDR3 extends over 15 amino acids. Looked up from germline, CDR1 is SGHNT and CDR2 is YYREEE (reference sequence). In DNA, the CDR3 is TGTGCCAGCAGCGTCGGACAGGAGTTCTCCTACGAGCAGTACTTC. Translated, it gives CASSVGQEFSYEQYF. Full variable domain (missing parts from reference TRBV5-4 and TRBJ2-7): ETGVTQSPTHLIKTRGQQVTLRCSSQSGHNTVSWYQQALGQGPQFIFQYYREEENGRGNFPPRFSGLQFPNYSSELNVNALELDDSALYLCASSVGQEFSYEQYFGPGTRLTVT.

This clonotype was picked up a small number of times. V is TRBV7-2 and J is TRBJ1-1, with D unclear. V was clipped by 2 bases and J by 1 base, with 5 bases between them. Germline V gene sequence: CDR1 SGHTA, CDR2 FQGNSA. The CDR3 length is 13 residues. CDR3 nucleotides: TGTGCCAGCAGCTTAACTCAGAACACTGAAGCTTTCTTT. It yields the protein CASSLTQNTEAFF.

This clonotype occurred a few times. The rearrangement uses TRBV24-1 and TRBJ2-1, with D tentatively TRBD2 (5 bases). Looked up from germline, CDR1 is KGHDR and CDR2 is SFDVKD. The CDR3 extends over 16 amino acids. The V end was cut by 3 bases, the J end by 7 bases, with 18 bases between. In DNA form, the CDR3 reads TGTGCCACCAGTGATAGGAGGTCGGATATCCTTAATGAGCAGTTCTTC. It encodes CATSDRRSDILNEQFF.

The chain couples TRBV3-1 to TRBJ2-2; D gene uncertain. There are 11 residues in the CDR3. V was cut by 1 base and J by 7 bases, with 1 base left in between. Germline V gene sequence: CDR1 LGHDT, CDR2 YNNKEL (reference sequence). CDR3 loop: CASSQVGELFF. The CDR3 DNA is TGTGCCAGCAGCCAAGTCGGGGAGCTGTTTTTT.

This clonotype was observed a few times. V gene TRBV12-3 or TRBV12-4 combines with J gene TRBJ1-1; 7 bases agree with TRBD1. CDR3 length: 13 amino acids. V trimming: 7 bases; J trimming: 6 bases; junction bases outside the gene matches: 8. This CDR3 is CASKGQGGAEAFF. In nucleotides, the CDR3 is TGTGCCAGCAAGGGGCAGGGGGGGGCTGAAGCTTTCTTT.

This clonotype was seen more than once but under ten times. The rearrangement uses TRBV7-9 and TRBJ2-1; D perhaps matches TRBD2 (5 bases). Germline V lookup: CDR1 SEHNR, CDR2 FQNEAQ (reference sequence). The CDR3 is 13 residues long. V dropped 2 bases and J dropped 9 bases, with 11 bases sitting between them. The CDR3 loop is CASSLFFRGEQFF. DNA of the CDR3: TGTGCCAGCAGCTTATTTTTCCGGGGTGAGCAGTTCTTC.

Here the CDR3 reads CASSPSRRGYTF. The CDR3 region has the DNA TGTGCCAGCAGCCCAAGCAGGCGGGGCTACACCTTC. V is TRBV6-1 and J is TRBJ1-2, with no clear D. Between the trimmed V and J ends, which lost 6 bases and 8 bases, there was a span of 13 bases. The CDR3 extends over 12 amino acids. CDR1 and CDR2 from the germline V gene are MNHNS and SASEGT.

This clonotype was seen only a few times. The chain is built from TRBV7-9 and TRBJ2-6; tentatively, D is TRBD2 (7 bases). Germline V gives CDR1 SEHNR, CDR2 FQNEAQ (reference sequence). The CDR3 is 16 amino acids. Trimming removed 5 bases from V and 2 bases from J, with 13 bases in between. Written as DNA, the CDR3 is TGTGCCAGCAGCGCTACAGGGACTACTGGGGCCAACGTCCTGACTTTC. It specifies CASSATGTTGANVLTF.

The rearrangement uses TRBV9 and TRBJ1-1; 7 nucleotides align to TRBD1. Trimming at V came to 7 bases and at J to 3 bases, leaving 9 bases not matched to a gene. This CDR3 has 14 residues. Germline loops: CDR1 SGDLS, CDR2 YYNGEE. The CDR3 loop is CASGGTAGDTEAFF. In DNA, the CDR3 is TGTGCCAGCGGGGGGACAGCTGGCGACACTGAAGCTTTCTTT.

The genes are TRBV5-1 and TRBJ2-1, with TRBD1 identical over 9 bases. Germline CDR1 and CDR2: SGHRS and YFSETQ. The CDR3 length is 15 residues. Trimming at V came to 2 bases and at J to 7 bases, leaving 7 bases not matched to a gene. The CDR3 here is CASSFGTGQENEQFF. Here the CDR3 DNA reads TGCGCCAGCAGCTTCGGGACAGGGCAAGAAAATGAGCAGTTCTTC.

The rearrangement uses TRBV30 and TRBJ2-2, with D perhaps matching TRBD1 or TRBD2 (6 bases each). Trimming stripped 0 bases from V and 7 bases from J, with 15 bases between. Germline V lookup: CDR1 GTSNPN, CDR2 SVGIG (reference sequence). This CDR3 has 15 residues. This CDR3 is CAWSVQTGRFGELFF. CDR3 DNA sequence: TGTGCCTGGAGTGTACAAACAGGGAGGTTCGGGGAGCTGTTTTTT. The whole variable domain, remainder taken from reference TRBV30 and TRBJ2-2, is SQTIHQWPATLVQPVGSPLSLECTVEGTSNPNLYWYRQAAGRGLQLLFYSVGIGQISSEVPQNLSASRPQDRQFILSSKKLLLSDSGFYLCAWSVQTGRFGELFFGEGSRLTVL.

A few counts support this clonotype. V usage is TRBV6-4 and J usage is TRBJ1-4; TRBD1 agrees at 9 bases. V trimming: 5 bases; J trimming: 8 bases; junction bases outside the gene matches: 9. The CDR3 extends over 15 amino acids. CDR1 and CDR2 from the germline V gene are MRHNA and SNTAGT. The CDR3 here is CASSPGQGREEKLFF. CDR3 sequence (DNA): TGTGCCAGCAGTCCCGGACAGGGGCGAGAGGAAAAACTGTTTTTT.